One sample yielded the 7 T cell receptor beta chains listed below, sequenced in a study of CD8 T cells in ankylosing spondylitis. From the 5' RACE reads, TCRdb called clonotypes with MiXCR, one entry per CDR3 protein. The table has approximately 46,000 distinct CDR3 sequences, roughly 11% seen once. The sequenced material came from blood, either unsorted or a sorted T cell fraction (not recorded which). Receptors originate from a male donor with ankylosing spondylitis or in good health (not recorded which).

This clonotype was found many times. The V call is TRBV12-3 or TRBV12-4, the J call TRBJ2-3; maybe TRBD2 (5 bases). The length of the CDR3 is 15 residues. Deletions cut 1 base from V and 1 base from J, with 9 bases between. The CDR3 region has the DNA TGTGCCAGCAGTTTAGGAGTACTAGGCACAGATACGCAGTATTTT. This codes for CASSLGVLGTDTQYF.

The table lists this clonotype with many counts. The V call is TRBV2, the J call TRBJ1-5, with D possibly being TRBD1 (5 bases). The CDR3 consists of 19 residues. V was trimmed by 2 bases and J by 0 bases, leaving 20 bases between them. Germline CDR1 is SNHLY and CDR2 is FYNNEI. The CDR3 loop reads CASSETGGRHLYSNQPQHF. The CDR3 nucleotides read TGTGCCAGCAGTGAAACAGGAGGGAGGCACCTATATAGCAATCAGCCCCAGCATTTT.

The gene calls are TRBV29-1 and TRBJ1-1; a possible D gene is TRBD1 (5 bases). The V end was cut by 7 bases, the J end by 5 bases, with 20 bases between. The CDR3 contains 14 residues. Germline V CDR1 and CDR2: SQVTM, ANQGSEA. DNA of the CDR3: TGCAGCGCCGCAACTGATGGGGCTGGGACTGAAGCTTTCTTT. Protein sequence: CSAATDGAGTEAFF.

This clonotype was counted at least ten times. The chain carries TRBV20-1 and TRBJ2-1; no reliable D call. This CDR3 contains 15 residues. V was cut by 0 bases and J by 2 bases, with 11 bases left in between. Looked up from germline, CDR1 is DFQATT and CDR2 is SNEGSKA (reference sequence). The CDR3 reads CSARDPGGPYNEQFF. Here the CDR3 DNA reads TGCAGTGCTAGAGATCCCGGCGGCCCCTACAATGAGCAGTTCTTC.

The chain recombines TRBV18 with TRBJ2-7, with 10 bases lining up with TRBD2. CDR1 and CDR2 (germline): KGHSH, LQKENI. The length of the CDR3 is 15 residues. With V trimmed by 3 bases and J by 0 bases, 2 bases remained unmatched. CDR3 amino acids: CASSPRTSGSYEQYF. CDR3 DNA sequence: TGTGCCAGCTCACCTAGGACTAGCGGCTCCTACGAGCAGTACTTC. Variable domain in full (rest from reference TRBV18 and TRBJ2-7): NAGVMQNPRHLVRRRGQEARLRCSPMKGHSHVYWYRQLPEEGLKFMVYLQKENIIDESGMPKERFSAEFPKEGPSILRIQQVVRGDSAAYFCASSPRTSGSYEQYFGPGTRLTVT.

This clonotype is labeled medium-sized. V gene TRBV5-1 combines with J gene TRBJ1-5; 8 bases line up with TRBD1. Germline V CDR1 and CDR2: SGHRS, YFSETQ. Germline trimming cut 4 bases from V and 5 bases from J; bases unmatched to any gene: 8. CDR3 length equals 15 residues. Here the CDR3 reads CASSLRTGRDQPQHF. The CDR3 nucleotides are TGCGCCAGCAGCCTTCGGACAGGGAGGGATCAGCCCCAGCATTTT.

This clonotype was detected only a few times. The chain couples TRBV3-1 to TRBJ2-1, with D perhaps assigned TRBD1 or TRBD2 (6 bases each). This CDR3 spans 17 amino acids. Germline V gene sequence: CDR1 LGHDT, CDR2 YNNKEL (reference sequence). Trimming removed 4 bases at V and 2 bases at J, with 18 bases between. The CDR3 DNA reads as TGTGCCAGCAGCCTAGATAGGGGGGCAGGGACCTACAATGAGCAGTTCTTC. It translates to CASSLDRGAGTYNEQFF.